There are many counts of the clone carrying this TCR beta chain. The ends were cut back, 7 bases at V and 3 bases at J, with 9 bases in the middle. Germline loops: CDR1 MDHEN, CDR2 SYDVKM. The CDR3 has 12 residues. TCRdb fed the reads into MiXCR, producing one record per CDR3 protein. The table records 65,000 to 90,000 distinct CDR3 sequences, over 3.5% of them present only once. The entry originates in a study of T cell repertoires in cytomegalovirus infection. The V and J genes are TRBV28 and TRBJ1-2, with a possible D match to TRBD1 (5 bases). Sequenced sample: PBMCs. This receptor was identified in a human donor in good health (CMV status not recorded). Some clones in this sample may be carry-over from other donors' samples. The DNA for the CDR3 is TGTGCCAGCATCCAGGGCCACTATGGCTACACCTTC. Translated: CASIQGHYGYTF.